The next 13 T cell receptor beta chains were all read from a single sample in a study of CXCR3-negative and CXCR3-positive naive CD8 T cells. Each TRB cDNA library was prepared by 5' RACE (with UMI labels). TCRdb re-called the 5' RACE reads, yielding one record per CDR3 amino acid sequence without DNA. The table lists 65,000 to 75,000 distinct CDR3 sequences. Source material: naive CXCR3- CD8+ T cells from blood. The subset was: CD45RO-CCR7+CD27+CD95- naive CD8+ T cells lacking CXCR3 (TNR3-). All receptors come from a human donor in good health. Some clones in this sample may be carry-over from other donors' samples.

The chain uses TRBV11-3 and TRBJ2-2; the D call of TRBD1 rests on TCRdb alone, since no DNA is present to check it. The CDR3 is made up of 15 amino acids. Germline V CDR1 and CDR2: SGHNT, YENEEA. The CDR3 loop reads CASSVGGENTGELFF.

The CDR3 loop reads CSSNGLAGTANTGELFF. The chain is built from TRBV20-1 and TRBJ2-2; TCRdb's D call, TRBD2, is unchecked because there is no DNA. Germline CDR1 and CDR2: DFQATT and SNEGSKA (reference sequence). This CDR3 has 17 residues.

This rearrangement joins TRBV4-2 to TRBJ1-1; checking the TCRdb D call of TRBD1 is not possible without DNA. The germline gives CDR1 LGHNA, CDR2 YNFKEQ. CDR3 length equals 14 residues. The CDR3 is CASSPDSLNTEAFF.

This CDR3 reads CASSYGRNTEAFF. This chain connects TRBV6-2 or TRBV6-3 to TRBJ1-1; TCRdb calls TRBD1, which cannot be checked without DNA. The CDR3 is 13 residues long. Germline V gene sequence: CDR1 MNHEY, CDR2 SVGEGT.

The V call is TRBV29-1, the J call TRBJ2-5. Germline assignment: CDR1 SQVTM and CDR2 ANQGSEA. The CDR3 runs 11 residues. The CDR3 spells CSVVFWETQYF.

CDR3 protein: CSVDFGGPGGYTF. The chain is built from TRBV29-1 and TRBJ1-2. CDR1 SQVTM and CDR2 ANQGSEA come from the germline V gene. This CDR3 contains 13 residues.

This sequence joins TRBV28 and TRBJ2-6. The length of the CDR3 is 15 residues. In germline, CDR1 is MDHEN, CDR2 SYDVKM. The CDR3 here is CASSLTNSGANVLTF.

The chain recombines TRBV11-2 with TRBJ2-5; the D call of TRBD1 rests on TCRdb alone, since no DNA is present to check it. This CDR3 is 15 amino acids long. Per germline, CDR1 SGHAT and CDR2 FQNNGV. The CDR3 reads CASSFGQRYQETQYF.

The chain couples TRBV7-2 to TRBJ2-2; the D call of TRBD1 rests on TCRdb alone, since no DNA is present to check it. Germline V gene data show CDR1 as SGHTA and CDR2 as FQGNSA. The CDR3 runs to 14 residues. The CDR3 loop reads CASSWTRGTGELFF.

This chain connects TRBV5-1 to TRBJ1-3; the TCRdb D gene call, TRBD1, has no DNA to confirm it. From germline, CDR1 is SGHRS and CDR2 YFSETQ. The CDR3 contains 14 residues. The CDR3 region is CASSTGSSGNTIYF.

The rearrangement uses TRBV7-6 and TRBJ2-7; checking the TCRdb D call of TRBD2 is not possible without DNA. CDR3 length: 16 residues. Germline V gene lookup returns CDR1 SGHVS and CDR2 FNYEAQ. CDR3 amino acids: CASSPTSSGANYEQYF.

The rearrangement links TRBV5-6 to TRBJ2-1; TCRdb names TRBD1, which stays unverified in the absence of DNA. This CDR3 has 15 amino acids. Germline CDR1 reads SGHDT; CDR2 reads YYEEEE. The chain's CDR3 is CASSPQGLTYNEQFF. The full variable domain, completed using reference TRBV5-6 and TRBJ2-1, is DAGVTQSPTHLIKTRGQQVTLRCSPKSGHDTVSWYQQALGQGPQFIFQYYEEEERQRGNFPDRFSGHQFPNYSSELNVNALLLGDSALYLCASSPQGLTYNEQFFGPGTRLTVL.

The CDR3 is CASRPGLAYNEQFF. The rearrangement uses TRBV5-1 and TRBJ2-1; TCRdb reports TRBD1, a call that lacks DNA to check it against. The CDR3 has 14 amino acids. Germline V CDR1 and CDR2: SGHRS, YFSETQ.